The 26 T cell receptor beta chains below all came from one sample that was sequenced in a study of blood T cell repertoires in COVID-19. Here immunoSEQ multiplex PCR was the method, and the copy in TCRdb shows in-frame clones only, minus some. The sample lists around 150,000 clones; under 80% were seen once. Sequenced: peripheral blood. Every receptor here comes from a man in his 60s with acute or convalescent COVID-19.

The chain combines TRBV28 with TRBJ2-7, with D possibly being TRBD1 (6 bases). The length of the CDR3 is 13 residues. From germline, CDR1 is MDHEN and CDR2 SYDVKM. V shed 4 bases and J shed 2 bases, with 9 bases lying between them. CDR3 bases: TGTGCCAGCAGTTCACAGGGTGCCTACGAGCAGTACTTC. It encodes CASSSQGAYEQYF.

The rearrangement joins TRBV6-5 to TRBJ1-6; TRBD1 might be the D (6 bases). V dropped 2 bases and J dropped 7 bases, with 9 bases sitting between them. The V gene's germline CDR1 is MNHEY and CDR2 SVGAGI. The CDR3 sequence is 14 residues long. As DNA, the CDR3 is TGTGCCAGCAGTTACCGTACAGGGAATTCACCCCTCCACTTT. It yields the protein CASSYRTGNSPLHF.

The rearrangement links TRBV7-6 to TRBJ2-7, with D tentatively TRBD2 (5 bases). Germline V CDR1 and CDR2: SGHVS, FNYEAQ. Between the trimmed V and J ends, which lost 0 bases and 6 bases, there was a span of 15 bases. The length of the CDR3 is 15 residues. The CDR3 DNA reads TGTGCCAGCAGCTTAGCGGGAGTTCTGGCCGCCGAGCAGTACTTC. Encoded protein: CASSLAGVLAAEQYF.

Many counts were recorded for this clone. This chain links TRBV10-2 with TRBJ2-7; 9 positions agree with TRBD2. Per the germline V gene, CDR1 is WSHSY and CDR2 is SAAADI. The CDR3 loop spans 16 amino acids. V lost 4 bases and J lost 1; bases outside the gene matches: 8. CDR3 bases: TGCGCCAGCAGTGTGGGTTTGAGCGGGGGGTCCTACGAGCAGTACTTC. This encodes CASSVGLSGGSYEQYF.

This clone came up many times. The V call is TRBV6-4, the J call TRBJ2-2; possible D gene TRBD2, 6 bases. Germline V lookup: CDR1 MRHNA, CDR2 SNTAGT. The CDR3 has 16 amino acids. V lost 6 bases and J lost 4, with 18 bases in between. This CDR3 is CASRDNPGGATGELFF. The CDR3 DNA is TGTGCCAGCAGAGACAACCCTGGCGGGGCCACCGGGGAGCTGTTTTTT.

This chain joins TRBV4-1 and TRBJ2-5; 8 positions agree with TRBD1. This CDR3 contains 11 residues. Germline-derived CDR1 and CDR2 are MGHRA and YSYEKL. V was pared by 5 bases and J by 13 bases, with 6 bases of the junction left unmatched. CDR3 in DNA: TGCGCCAGCAGCAATTACAGGGGGAGGTACTTC. It encodes CASSNYRGRYF.

In its sample, this clone was seen once. V and J are TRBV5-1 and TRBJ1-6, with a weak D call TRBD1 (6 bases). Germline CDR1 is SGHRS and CDR2 is YFSETQ. V lost 0 bases and J 5 bases, leaving 12 bases between the germline ends. The CDR3 runs 16 residues. The CDR3 protein is CASSLATGQNNSPLHF. CDR3 DNA: TGCGCCAGCAGCTTGGCCACCGGACAGAATAATTCACCCCTCCACTTT.

The chain is built from TRBV11-2 and TRBJ2-1; maybe TRBD2 (5 bases). Germline lookup yields CDR1 SGHAT and CDR2 FQNNGV. The CDR3 spans 16 residues. With 7 bases removed from V and 3 bases from J, the gap between germline ends came to 19 bases. CDR3: CASTPPETTLYNEQFF. CDR3 nucleotides: TGTGCCAGCACCCCTCCGGAGACTACCCTCTACAATGAGCAGTTCTTC.

This clone was observed a handful of times. V usage is TRBV7-9 and J usage is TRBJ1-2, with D possibly TRBD1 on 5 matching bases. Trimming removed 4 bases from V and 7 bases from J, with 22 bases in between. Germline V gives CDR1 SEHNR, CDR2 FQNEAQ (reference sequence). CDR3 size: 16 residues. The DNA of the CDR3 is TGTGCCAGCAGCTCAAGCGGGGCGGGAAGGGGTCCTGGCTACACCTTC. It encodes CASSSSGAGRGPGYTF.

The J gene is TRBJ2-5, the V gene TRBV3-1 (or the pseudogene TRBV3-2); 7 bases line up with TRBD2. The CDR3 covers 14 residues. The V gene's germline CDR1 is LGHDT and CDR2 YNNKEL (reference sequence). V shed 1 base, J shed 1 base, and the junction held 0 bases outside the gene matches. CDR3 bases: TGTGCCAGCAGCCAAGTAGCGGGCCAAGAGACCCAGTACTTC. Its protein product is CASSQVAGQETQYF.

V gene TRBV19 combines with J gene TRBJ2-2; D possibly corresponds to TRBD2 (6 bases). V was clipped by 11 bases and J by 0 bases, with 10 bases between them. The CDR3 extends over 13 amino acids. From germline, CDR1 is LNHDA and CDR2 SQIVND (reference sequence). CDR3 protein: CASGLTNTGELFF. The DNA for the CDR3 is TGTGCCTCGGGACTTACGAACACCGGGGAGCTGTTTTTT.

This clone was seen ten or more times. The chain is built from TRBV5-4 and TRBJ2-7; 8 nucleotides align to TRBD2. With 2 bases clipped from V and 4 bases from J, the junction kept 5 bases outside the gene matches. From germline, CDR1 is SGHNT and CDR2 YYREEE (reference sequence). The CDR3 sequence is 14 residues long. The CDR3 coding sequence is TGTGCCAGCAGCTTTGGGACTAGGACTTACGAGCAGTACTTC. Its translation: CASSFGTRTYEQYF.

The gene calls are TRBV28 and TRBJ1-3; no definite D call. The CDR3 spans 15 residues. The germline CDR1 and CDR2 sequences are MDHEN and SYDVKM. Trimming left V 5 bases short and J 4 bases short, with 15 bases between. The CDR3: CASSPPNGWGNTIYF. The DNA of the CDR3 is TGTGCCAGCAGTCCACCAAACGGGTGGGGAAACACCATATATTTT.

This clone was observed a handful of times. The chain has TRBV10-3 and TRBJ2-7; TRBD1 aligns across 9 bases. V trimming: 8 bases; J trimming: 2 bases; junction bases outside the gene matches: 4. The CDR3 has 13 residues. Germline-derived CDR1 and CDR2 are ENHRY and SYGVKD. The CDR3: CAISGTGTYEQYF. The CDR3 DNA sequence: TGTGCCATCTCGGGGACAGGGACCTACGAGCAGTACTTC.

The CDR3 protein is CASGLGRATDTQYF. The CDR3 coding sequence is TGTGCCAGCGGGCTGGGGCGAGCCACAGATACGCAGTATTTT. The chain is built from TRBV2 and TRBJ2-3; D is perhaps TRBD1 (5 bases). The CDR3 is made up of 14 amino acids. Deletions cut 8 bases from V and 2 bases from J, with 14 bases between. Germline V lookup: CDR1 SNHLY, CDR2 FYNNEI.

The V call is TRBV2, the J call TRBJ1-6; 8 bases map to TRBD1. V lost 4 bases and J lost 5; bases outside the gene matches: 1. The CDR3 has 14 residues. Germline values: CDR1 SNHLY, CDR2 FYNNEI. The DNA for the CDR3 is TGTGCCAGCAGTGGACAGGGGAATAATTCACCCCTCCACTTT. This sequence encodes CASSGQGNNSPLHF.

The genes are TRBV29-1 and TRBJ2-1; the match to TRBD2 covers 9 bases. The CDR3 totals 13 residues. V shed 5 bases and J 10 bases; nucleotides not matched to a gene: 9. The germline V gene has CDR1 SQVTM and CDR2 ANQGSEA. As DNA, the CDR3 is TGCAGCGTTCCCCGGAGTAGCGGGGGCGAGCAGTTCTTC. Protein sequence: CSVPRSSGGEQFF.

The chain employs TRBV27 and TRBJ1-4; a weak D match, TRBD1 (5 bases). Germline V gene data show CDR1 as MNHEY and CDR2 as SMNVEV (reference sequence). The CDR3 is 15 amino acids. The V gene lost 6 bases and the J gene lost 8 bases, with 19 bases spanning the gap. Written as DNA, the CDR3 is TGTGCCAGCAGACGGAGCCCCCAGGGTCTGGAAAAACTGTTTTTT. Translated, it gives CASRRSPQGLEKLFF.

V gene TRBV7-2 combines with J gene TRBJ2-2; TRBD2 aligns across 8 bases. Trimming removed 5 bases from V and 3 bases from J; junction bases left unmatched: 8. Looked up from germline, CDR1 is SGHTA and CDR2 is FQGNSA. The CDR3 contains 16 residues. CDR3 sequence: CASSRGGGSYTGELFF. The DNA of the CDR3 is TGTGCCAGCAGCCGGGGGGGTGGGAGTTACACCGGGGAGCTGTTTTTT. The full variable domain, in which reference TRBV7-2 and TRBJ2-2 provide the parts outside the CDR3, is GAGVSQSPSNKVTEKGKDVELRCDPISGHTALYWYRQSLGQGLEFLIYFQGNSAPDKSGLPSDRFSAERTGGSVSTLTIQRTQQEDSAVYLCASSRGGGSYTGELFFGEGSRLTVL.

The CDR3 spells CASSMTGIISGANVLTF. The CDR3 DNA reads as TGTGCCAGCAGTATGACAGGCATTATCTCTGGGGCCAACGTCCTGACTTTC. V usage is TRBV2 and J usage is TRBJ2-6; D possibly corresponds to TRBD1 (6 bases). The V and J ends lost 5 bases and 0 bases respectively, with 14 bases between them. Germline CDR1 reads SNHLY; CDR2 reads FYNNEI. There are 17 residues in the CDR3.

The chain is built from TRBV4-1 and TRBJ2-7, with TRBD2 identical over 10 bases. CDR3 size: 16 residues. Germline-derived CDR1 and CDR2 are MGHRA and YSYEKL. The ends lost 1 base at V and 0 bases at J; junction bases unmatched: 3. The CDR3 DNA reads as TGCGCCAGCAGCCAAGCGGCTAGCGGGGGCTCCTACGAGCAGTACTTC. It specifies CASSQAASGGSYEQYF.

This clone was counted once. The rearrangement links TRBV6-5 to TRBJ1-5; 9 nucleotides agree with TRBD1. Trimming cost V 6 bases and J 4 bases; bases outside gene matches: 7. The germline CDR1 and CDR2 sequences are MNHEY and SVGAGI. The CDR3 spans 15 residues. The CDR3 sequence: CASRPTGGSNQPQHF. Written as DNA, the CDR3 is TGTGCCAGCAGGCCTACAGGGGGCTCAAATCAGCCCCAGCATTTT.

The chain joins TRBV27 to TRBJ2-2; TRBD2 matches 7 bases. The trim removed 7 bases at V and 2 bases at J, leaving 4 bases unmatched. Germline CDR1 is MNHEY and CDR2 is SMNVEV (reference sequence). This CDR3 is 14 amino acids long. The CDR3 sequence: CASIPGGNTGELFF. CDR3 coding DNA: TGTGCCAGCATCCCGGGGGGAAACACCGGGGAGCTGTTTTTT.

V and J are TRBV5-1 and TRBJ2-2; a possible D gene is TRBD2 (5 bases). V was clipped by 4 bases and J by 4 bases, with 20 bases between them. Germline values: CDR1 SGHRS, CDR2 YFSETQ. The CDR3 covers 17 residues. CDR3 region: CASSLTDSDRGTGELFF. CDR3 bases: TGCGCCAGCAGCCTCACTGACTCAGACCGGGGCACCGGGGAGCTGTTTTTT.

This chain uses TRBV5-1 with TRBJ2-7; weak D call: TRBD2 (5 bases). The CDR3 has 14 residues. Trimming shortened V by 4 bases and J by 10 bases, and 21 bases separated the two germline ends. Per germline, CDR1 SGHRS and CDR2 YFSETQ. CDR3 sequence: CASSPGWAGDLQYF. CDR3 DNA: TGCGCCAGCAGCCCTGGTTGGGCGGGCGATCTCCAGTACTTC.

The J gene is TRBJ1-2, the V gene TRBV5-1, with 8 positions matching TRBD1. The CDR3 is made up of 12 amino acids. V was clipped by 2 bases and J by 8 bases; unmatched bases: 2. Per germline, CDR1 SGHRS and CDR2 YFSETQ. The CDR3 reads CASSFRGQGYTF. CDR3 bases: TGCGCCAGCAGCTTCAGGGGGCAAGGCTACACCTTC.